The 3 T cell receptor beta chains in this list originate from one sample, sequenced in a study of blood T cell repertoires in COVID-19. TCRdb's copy holds only in-frame clones and misses some; the assay was immunoSEQ multiplex PCR. The top ten clones hold 8% to 13% of a sample with about 140,000 clones, around 90% of them seen once. The specimen sequenced was peripheral blood. The receptors come from a woman of 80 years or more with acute or convalescent COVID-19.

The chain links TRBV18 to TRBJ1-2, with 7 positions matching TRBD1. From germline, CDR1 is KGHSH and CDR2 LQKENI. The CDR3 consists of 15 residues. The trim removed 2 bases at V and 6 bases at J, leaving 9 bases unmatched. This CDR3 reads CASSPGQDYGNGYTF. The CDR3 DNA sequence: TGTGCCAGCTCACCAGGACAGGACTACGGAAATGGCTACACCTTC.

The chain is built from TRBV5-5 and TRBJ1-2, with 12 nucleotides matching TRBD1. Germline CDR1 SGHKS, CDR2 YYEKEE (reference sequence). V was pared by 2 bases and J by 5 bases, with 7 bases of the junction left unmatched. This CDR3 region has 16 residues. The CDR3 DNA is TGTGCCAGCAGCTTCGGGACAGGGGGCCTAGGGTATGGCTACACCTTC. Its translation: CASSFGTGGLGYGYTF.

The chain employs TRBV5-1 and TRBJ1-1; unclear D gene. The V gene lost 4 bases and the J gene lost 4 bases, with 14 bases spanning the gap. CDR1 is SGHRS, CDR2 YFSETQ, per germline. This CDR3 has 14 residues. The CDR3 loop is CASSTIPSGTEAFF. For the CDR3, the DNA is TGCGCCAGCAGCACTATTCCTTCGGGCACTGAAGCTTTCTTT.